Listed below are T cell receptor beta chains from one sample, sequenced in a study of yellow fever vaccine responses in identical twins. TCRdb re-analysed the RT-PCR reads in MiXCR, keeping a single row per CDR3 protein. The repertoire consists of around 20,000 distinct CDR3 sequences, with around 67% occurring once and the leading ten covering about 7.7%. The source material was T cells from blood (PBMCs), unsorted or a sorted subset (not recorded which), sampled before or after yellow fever vaccination (not recorded which). These receptors originate from a woman between 18 and 29 years old who received the yellow fever vaccine. Both conserved end residues are part of each CDR3. The D gene is left open where the match is weak. For some rows the clone size is stated as once, few or many, or as a class when expanded; others skip it.

J	V	size	D	CDR3	DNA
TRBJ2-1	TRBV20-1	-	TRBD2	CSAPRRASGNNEQFF	TGCAGTGCTCCCCGTCGAGCTAGCGGTAACAATGAGCAGTTCTTC
TRBJ1-3	TRBV12-3/TRBV12-4	-	TRBD1	CASRRTGQSNTIYF	TGTGCCAGCAGAAGGACAGGGCAGAGCAACACCATATATTTT
TRBJ1-2	TRBV5-5	-	-	CASSSAGAPFNYGYTF	TGTGCCAGCAGCTCCGCTGGGGCCCCGTTTAACTATGGCTACACCTTC
TRBJ2-1	TRBV5-6	-	-	CASSLVGPYNEQFF	TGTGCCAGCAGCTTAGTGGGTCCCTACAATGAGCAGTTCTTC
TRBJ2-2	TRBV11-3	-	-	CASSFPGSGPNTGELFF	TGTGCCAGCAGCTTCCCGGGTAGCGGACCGAACACCGGGGAGCTGTTTTTT
TRBJ2-7	TRBV18	-	TRBD1	CASSPGTGRPYF	TGTGCCAGCTCACCCGGGACAGGGCGGCCTTACTTC
TRBJ2-7	TRBV11-1	-	-	CASSQGGTDYEQYF	TGTGCCAGCTCCCAGGGGGGGACGGATTACGAGCAGTACTTC
TRBJ1-2	TRBV18	few	-	CASSPVGSNYGYTF	TGTGCCAGCTCACCGGTCGGGTCGAACTATGGCTACACCTTC
TRBJ1-1	TRBV4-3	once	-	CASSQVAGLEKAFF	TGCGCCAGCAGCCAGGTCGCGGGTTTGGAAAAAGCTTTCTTT
TRBJ1-2	TRBV11-1	-	-	CASSLSLGYGYTF	TGTGCCAGCAGCTTATCTCTGGGCTATGGCTACACCTTC
TRBJ1-1	TRBV5-1	few	-	CASSSGGAKGNTEAFF	TGCGCCAGCAGCTCGGGTGGGGCCAAGGGGAATACTGAAGCTTTCTTT
TRBJ2-5	TRBV20-1	-	-	CTPRAIQETQYF	TGCACTCCAAGAGCGATCCAAGAGACCCAGTACTTC
TRBJ2-1	TRBV24-1	-	-	CATSDPLYYSNEQFF	TGTGCCACCAGTGATCCCCTTTACTACAGCAATGAGCAGTTCTTC
TRBJ2-3	TRBV29-1	few	-	CSVEVDRKNTQYF	TGCAGCGTTGAAGTGGATAGGAAGAATACGCAGTATTTT
TRBJ2-1	TRBV6-1	-	TRBD1	CASRKDRGNEQFF	TGTGCCAGCAGAAAGGACAGGGGTAATGAGCAGTTCTTC
TRBJ2-1	TRBV5-8	-	-	CASRVGDNEQFF	TGTGCCAGCAGGGTCGGTGACAATGAGCAGTTCTTC
TRBJ2-2	TRBV10-3	few	-	CAIRRDGGELFF	TGTGCCATCAGGCGGGACGGCGGGGAGCTGTTTTTT
TRBJ2-1	TRBV20-1	-	-	CSADGTPNEQFF	TGCAGTGCCGACGGGACCCCCAATGAGCAGTTCTTC
TRBJ1-1	TRBV5-1	-	-	CASSLGSIRGKTEAFF	TGCGCCAGCAGCTTGGGGTCAATAAGGGGGAAGACTGAAGCTTTCTTT
TRBJ2-1	TRBV7-3	-	TRBD2	CASSSSGRNEQFF	TGTGCCAGCAGCTCTAGCGGGAGGAATGAGCAGTTCTTC
TRBJ2-1	TRBV2	-	TRBD2	CASSDQAGLAGGREQFF	TGTGCCAGCAGTGACCAAGCGGGACTAGCGGGAGGGCGGGAGCAGTTCTTC
TRBJ1-1	TRBV2	-	TRBD1	CASSEQGAATEAFF	TGTGCCAGCAGCGAACAGGGGGCGGCCACTGAAGCTTTCTTT
TRBJ2-7	TRBV5-5	-	TRBD2	CASSPTTSGSGFYEQYF	TGTGCCAGCAGCCCGACCACTAGCGGGAGTGGTTTCTACGAGCAGTACTTC
TRBJ1-4	TRBV18	-	-	CASSLYGQSAWEKLFF	TGTGCCAGCTCACTTTACGGACAGTCGGCATGGGAAAAACTGTTTTTT
TRBJ1-4	TRBV24-1	-	-	CATKGPTNEKLFF	TGTGCCACCAAGGGACCGACTAATGAAAAACTGTTTTTT
TRBJ1-2	TRBV5-8	few	TRBD1	CASSLTYRDRYGYTF	TGTGCCAGCAGCTTGACATACCGGGACAGATATGGCTACACCTTC
TRBJ2-7	TRBV25-1	-	-	CASSPYVGQNYGQYF	TGTGCCAGCAGTCCCTATGTCGGACAAAATTATGGGCAGTACTTC